One T cell receptor beta chain is described in this entry. Its antigen is still unknown. The CDR3 loop spans 16 amino acids. With V trimmed by 2 bases and J by 0 bases, 4 bases remained unmatched. CDR1 and CDR2 from the germline V gene are SGHRS and YFSETQ. The data are from a study of shared clonotypes between healthy human individuals. Study information: The donor group consisted of a couple of women and three men, aged 18 to 49. Overall study results and limits: It was the non-shared clonotypes that had lower generation probabilities than clonotypes shared by all four donors.

Profiled with immunoSEQ multiplex PCR; TCRdb holds only in-frame clones, not every one. The data show over 950,000 clones, around 77% seen once. This receptor was taken from a man in his late teens or twenties in good health. Some clones in this sample may be carry-over from other donors' samples. The specimen was memory CD4+ T cells from PBMCs. Subset in this sample: CD45RA-negative fraction. The chain combines TRBV5-1 with TRBJ2-3; TRBD1 matches at 9 bases. The CDR3 loop reads CASSFFGTGSTDTQYF. In nucleotides, the CDR3 is TGCGCCAGCAGCTTTTTTGGGACAGGGAGCACAGATACGCAGTATTTT.